The sequence of this TCR beta chain was determined in a study of response to subunit inactivated influenza vaccine. Study-wide results and limits: The authors put forward the suggestion that each seasonal influenza vaccination may bring in only a limited number of new T cells.

This CDR3 is 14 amino acids long. The germline CDR1 and CDR2 sequences are MNHEY and SVGEGT. V gave up 4 bases and J gave up 9 bases, with 16 bases separating them. This clonotype came up a few times. Its antigen remains unknown. Via MiXCR, TCRdb re-called the RT-PCR reads, giving one row per CDR3 protein. This repertoire shows 200,000 to 300,000 distinct CDR3 sequences, more than 9% found once; its top ten account for approximately 8.3%. The chain couples TRBV6-2 or TRBV6-3 to TRBJ2-1; tentatively, D is TRBD1 or TRBD2 (5 bases each). The source was non-naive T cells sorted from PBMCs, collected approximately 15 days before vaccination. The sequence was obtained from a man aged 45 to 65 who received an inactivated influenza vaccine. The CDR3, as DNA: TGTGCCAGCAGTTTCGGGACCCGATGGGGTGAGCAGTTCTTC. This sequence encodes CASSFGTRWGEQFF.